The 27 T cell receptor beta chains below all came from one sample that was sequenced in a study of T cell changes during pregnancy in multiple sclerosis. Sequencing was performed with immunoSEQ multiplex PCR; in TCRdb, only in-frame clones are kept and a portion is missing. The profile covers 35,000 to 55,000 clones, with 70% to 90% appearing a single time and around 5.6% taken by the ten largest. This specimen was CD8+ T cells from peripheral blood mononuclear cells, taken after pregnancy. The receptors were gathered from a female donor in good health, enrolled as a control in a pregnancy study.

The rearrangement uses TRBV6-5 and TRBJ1-4; 8 positions match TRBD1. V lost 4 bases and J lost 6; bases outside the gene matches: 7. From germline, CDR1 is MNHEY and CDR2 SVGAGI. This CDR3 region has 15 residues. CDR3 bases: TGTGCCAGCAGTTCGCACAGGGGGGGGGATGAAAAACTGTTTTTT. Translation: CASSSHRGGDEKLFF.

This clone was seen a single time. V gene TRBV9 combines with J gene TRBJ2-7, with 8 bases identical to TRBD1. The germline CDR1 and CDR2 sequences are SGDLS and YYNGEE. CDR3 length equals 14 residues. Losses at the gene ends were 4 bases for V and 9 bases for J; bases not matched to a gene: 12. CDR3 in DNA: TGTGCCAGCAGCTTCCGGGACAGGTTATCTACGCAGTACTTC. As protein: CASSFRDRLSTQYF.

The rearrangement uses TRBV7-2 and TRBJ1-6, with TRBD1 identical over 8 bases. The V gene's germline CDR1 is SGHTA and CDR2 FQGNSA. CDR3 length: 16 residues. Germline trimming cut 1 base from V and 10 bases from J; bases unmatched to any gene: 9. The CDR3 is CASSLDRQGADSPLHF. The CDR3 DNA follows: TGTGCCAGCAGCTTAGATAGGCAGGGGGCGGACTCACCCCTCCACTTT.

V gene TRBV9 combines with J gene TRBJ2-1; 8 bases are a match to TRBD2. The germline gives CDR1 SGDLS, CDR2 YYNGEE. CDR3 length equals 15 residues. With V trimmed by 3 bases and J by 9 bases, 11 bases remained unmatched. The CDR3 protein is CASSEWEAGVSEQFF. The CDR3 region has the DNA TGTGCCAGCAGCGAATGGGAAGCGGGGGTGAGTGAGCAGTTCTTC. Supplemented by reference TRBV9 and TRBJ2-1, the full variable domain reads DSGVTQTPKHLITATGQRVTLRCSPRSGDLSVYWYQQSLDQGLQFLIQYYNGEERAKGNILERFSAQQFPDLHSELNLSSLELGDSALYFCASSEWEAGVSEQFFGPGTRLTVL.

In this sample, this clone is medium-sized. This CDR3 is also generated by other DNA sequences in the sample. The V and J genes are TRBV5-4 and TRBJ1-2; D gene unclear. Germline V lookup: CDR1 SGHNT, CDR2 YYREEE (reference sequence). The CDR3 spans 13 residues. Trimming shortened V by 0 bases and J by 6 bases, and 9 bases separated the two germline ends. CDR3: CASSLAGVDGYTF. The CDR3 nucleotides are TGTGCCAGCAGCTTGGCCGGGGTTGATGGCTACACCTTC.

The V and J genes are TRBV5-8 and TRBJ1-5, with D tentatively TRBD1 (6 bases). V lost 0 bases and J 2 bases, leaving 9 bases between the germline ends. Germline CDR1 SGHTS, CDR2 YDEGEE. This CDR3 has 15 amino acids. CDR3 bases: TGTGCCAGCAGCTTGGTGGGACACCGCAATCAGCCCCAGCATTTT. It yields the protein CASSLVGHRNQPQHF.

This clone is a singleton in its sample. The chain joins TRBV9 to TRBJ2-5; perhaps TRBD2 as D (5 bases). The CDR3 contains 14 residues. Germline V lookup: CDR1 SGDLS, CDR2 YYNGEE. V lost 4 bases and J lost 14, with 24 bases in between. The CDR3 here is CASSTPEAGGRQYF. The CDR3, as DNA: TGTGCCAGCAGCACCCCCGAGGCAGGCGGGCGCCAATACTTC.

The chain links TRBV9 to TRBJ2-1, with 10 bases lining up with TRBD2. From germline, CDR1 is SGDLS and CDR2 YYNGEE. The V and J ends lost 3 bases and 6 bases, in that order; junction bases with no gene match: 9. The CDR3 loop spans 16 amino acids. CDR3 bases: TGTGCCAGCAGCGATCGAGTAGCGGGGGGCACCAATGAGCAGTTCTTC. Residues: CASSDRVAGGTNEQFF.

The chain combines TRBV7-3 with TRBJ1-1; TRBD1 matches 9 bases. Looked up from germline, CDR1 is SGHTA and CDR2 is FQGTGA. With V trimmed by 6 bases and J by 7 bases, 9 bases remained unmatched. This CDR3 has 14 amino acids. The CDR3 nucleotides are TGTGCCAGCAGAGAGGCCGGGACAGGGTATGAAGCTTTCTTT. This translates into CASREAGTGYEAFF.

This clone was recorded only once. The rearrangement links TRBV7-2 to TRBJ2-3; 8 nucleotides align to TRBD2. The V and J ends lost 1 base and 4 bases, in that order; junction bases with no gene match: 7. CDR1 and CDR2 (germline): SGHTA, FQGNSA. The CDR3 length is 16 residues. The CDR3 DNA is TGTGCCAGCAGCTTAGACGGGGGGGCCCCCCCAGATACGCAGTATTTT. Protein: CASSLDGGAPPDTQYF.

This chain links TRBV7-3 with TRBJ1-1; D gene unclear. Germline V CDR1 and CDR2: SGHTA, FQGTGA. Trimming took 1 base from V and 1 from J, leaving 4 bases between them. The CDR3 has 13 amino acids. CDR3 nucleotides: TGTGCCAGCAGCTTAAGTAAGAACACTGAAGCTTTCTTT. This codes for CASSLSKNTEAFF.

This clone was observed a few times. The CDR3 DNA follows: TGTGCCAGCAGCTTGGAACTCCTCTATGGCTACACCTTC. It codes for CASSLELLYGYTF. This chain joins TRBV5-5 and TRBJ1-2; D remains ambiguous. The germline V gene encodes CDR1 SGHKS and CDR2 YYEKEE (reference sequence). The V end was cut by 0 bases, the J end by 4 bases, with 7 bases between. The CDR3 contains 13 residues.

J is TRBJ1-2 and V is TRBV27, with D possibly TRBD1 on 5 matching bases. Trimming stripped 3 bases from V and 1 base from J, with 21 bases between. The CDR3 runs to 18 residues. CDR1 is MNHEY and CDR2 is SMNVEV in the germline V gene (reference sequence). Written as DNA, the CDR3 is TGTGCCAGCAGTTTTATCGTGGTCCCGGGGGGAAGTAACTATGGCTACACCTTC. It translates to CASSFIVVPGGSNYGYTF.

For the CDR3, the DNA is TGTGCCTGGAGTGTAAGGGACAGGGGGTATACGCAGTATTTT. It is translated as CAWSVRDRGYTQYF. V gene TRBV30 combines with J gene TRBJ2-3; 11 bases are shared with TRBD1. With 0 bases clipped from V and 7 bases from J, the junction kept 3 bases outside the gene matches. Germline V gene data show CDR1 as GTSNPN and CDR2 as SVGIG (reference sequence). The CDR3 sequence is 14 residues long.

The DNA for the CDR3 is TGTGCCAGCTCACCACCAAGCAGCGGGATGGGTGAATATGGCTACACCTTC. This sequence encodes CASSPPSSGMGEYGYTF. The chain joins TRBV18 to TRBJ1-2; D call uncertain. Germline values: CDR1 KGHSH, CDR2 LQKENI. There are 17 residues in the CDR3. The germline V and J ends were trimmed by 0 bases and 5 bases, with 19 bases remaining between them.

The chain has TRBV7-9 and TRBJ2-2, with D uncertain. The germline V gene encodes CDR1 SEHNR and CDR2 FQNEAQ (reference sequence). V was trimmed by 2 bases and J by 4 bases, leaving 5 bases between them. The CDR3 contains 13 residues. This CDR3 is CASSLYVTGELFF. The CDR3, as DNA: TGTGCCAGCAGCTTATATGTCACCGGGGAGCTGTTTTTT.

The chain links TRBV9 to TRBJ1-4; D is ambiguous. V dropped 3 bases and J dropped 0 bases, with 9 bases sitting between them. The CDR3 sequence is 15 residues long. Per the germline V gene, CDR1 is SGDLS and CDR2 is YYNGEE. The CDR3 DNA follows: TGTGCCAGCAGCGAGAGGAGTGCAACTAATGAAAAACTGTTTTTT. This codes for CASSERSATNEKLFF.

This clone showed up just once. The chain is built from TRBV7-9 and TRBJ2-5; 10 positions match TRBD2. Germline-derived CDR1 and CDR2 are SEHNR and FQNEAQ (reference sequence). The CDR3 is made up of 15 amino acids. The V segment lost 5 bases and the J segment 5 bases; nucleotides outside the gene matches: 8. The chain's CDR3 is CASSVILAGWETQYF. The CDR3 nucleotides read TGTGCCAGCAGCGTAATACTAGCGGGATGGGAGACCCAGTACTTC.

The J gene is TRBJ1-2, the V gene TRBV25-1, with D perhaps TRBD1 (5 bases). In germline, CDR1 is MGHDK, CDR2 SYGVNS. Trimming pared 4 bases from V and 4 bases from J, leaving 13 bases between. The CDR3 has 14 residues. The CDR3 protein is CASSVGGAIYGYTF. CDR3 DNA sequence: TGTGCCAGCAGTGTAGGTGGGGCAATCTATGGCTACACCTTC.

This sequence joins TRBV4-1 and TRBJ1-2, with D maybe TRBD1 (5 bases). Trimming removed 3 bases at V and 4 bases at J, with 21 bases between. Germline loops: CDR1 MGHRA, CDR2 YSYEKL. CDR3 length: 17 amino acids. CDR3: CASSHLDSELLGYGYTF. The CDR3 region has the DNA TGCGCCAGCAGCCACCTAGACAGCGAACTTCTGGGCTATGGCTACACCTTC.

The sample holds one count of this clone. The chain carries TRBV19 and TRBJ1-2; 8 nucleotides agree with TRBD1. The V gene's germline CDR1 is LNHDA and CDR2 SQIVND (reference sequence). The CDR3 contains 14 residues. Trimming cost V 7 bases and J 3 bases; bases outside gene matches: 7. As DNA, the CDR3 is TGTGCCAGTACCCCCAGGGGGCGCGACTATGGCTACACCTTC. Protein: CASTPRGRDYGYTF.

The rearrangement links TRBV10-3 to TRBJ2-3; 10 bases are shared with TRBD2. CDR1 and CDR2 from the germline V gene are ENHRY and SYGVKD. This CDR3 region has 16 residues. The V gene end was trimmed by 8 bases and the J gene end by 5 bases; junction bases not matched to a gene: 13. The CDR3: CAILAGLAPVGDTQYF. The CDR3, as DNA: TGTGCCATCCTGGCGGGACTAGCGCCTGTAGGAGATACGCAGTATTTT.

V usage is TRBV2 and J usage is TRBJ1-4, with D perhaps matching TRBD1 (5 bases). Per germline, CDR1 SNHLY and CDR2 FYNNEI. V was pared by 2 bases and J by 7 bases, with 11 bases between. This CDR3 contains 14 residues. The chain's CDR3 is CASSELGGSEKLFF. Written as DNA, the CDR3 is TGTGCCAGCAGTGAATTGGGGGGTAGTGAAAAACTGTTTTTT.

The chain employs TRBV4-1 and TRBJ1-2, with D possibly being TRBD1 (6 bases). Trimming cost V 0 bases and J 4 bases, with 12 bases left between them. CDR1 is MGHRA, CDR2 YSYEKL, per germline. There are 15 residues in the CDR3. The DNA of the CDR3 is TGCGCCAGCAGCCAAGATTCGACAGGACGCTATGGCTACACCTTC. Translation: CASSQDSTGRYGYTF.

The J gene is TRBJ1-5, the V gene TRBV7-9, with a weak D call TRBD1 (5 bases). V shed 8 bases and J shed 5 bases, with 13 bases lying between them. Germline CDR1 reads SEHNR; CDR2 reads FQNEAQ (reference sequence). This CDR3 contains 13 residues. CDR3 in DNA: TGTGCCAGCGTTTCAGGGCCTGATCAGCCCCAGCATTTT. This translates into CASVSGPDQPQHF. Full variable domain (rest looked up from reference TRBV7-9 and TRBJ1-5): DTGVSQNPRHKITKRGQNVTFRCDPISEHNRLYWYRQTLGQGPEFLTYFQNEAQLEKSRLLSDRFSAERPKGSFSTLEIQRTEQGDSAMYLCASVSGPDQPQHFGDGTRLSIL.

The CDR3 spells CASSVVGVSTDTQYF. The CDR3 nucleotides read TGTGCCAGCAGCGTAGTAGGGGTTAGCACAGATACGCAGTATTTT. V is TRBV9 and J is TRBJ2-3; possibly TRBD1 for D (5 bases). CDR3 size: 15 residues. Trimming pared 0 bases from V and 0 bases from J, leaving 8 bases between. Germline-derived CDR1 and CDR2 are SGDLS and YYNGEE.

The genes are TRBV10-3 and TRBJ2-2, with TRBD1 matching 8 bases. Germline assignment: CDR1 ENHRY and CDR2 SYGVKD. The J segment lost 1 base and the V segment lost 7 bases, leaving 5 bases of the junction unmatched. There are 15 residues in the CDR3. The CDR3 loop reads CAINPGQENTGELFF. The CDR3 DNA reads as TGTGCCATCAACCCGGGACAGGAGAACACCGGGGAGCTGTTTTTT.